The sample holds a few counts of the clone carrying this T cell receptor beta chain. This table comes from immunoSEQ multiplex PCR, and its TCRdb copy is limited to in-frame clones, with some not included. The data contain around 80,000 clones, roughly 69% of them singletons. The data belong to a study of radiotherapy plus CTLA-4 blockade in lung cancer. The CDR3 extends over 15 amino acids. Trimming left V 7 bases short and J 2 bases short, with 14 bases between. Germline V gene lookup returns CDR1 SNHLY and CDR2 FYNNEI. The chain links TRBV2 to TRBJ2-2; D perhaps matches TRBD1 (5 bases). The source of this sequence is a human donor with non-small cell lung cancer whose response to radiotherapy plus ipilimumab could not be evaluated. The sample here was peripheral blood, taken from a patient treated with radiotherapy plus ipilimumab. The CDR3 coding sequence is TGTGCCAGCAAATCTGACAGCCTCAACACCGGGGAGCTGTTTTTT. Its protein product is CASKSDSLNTGELFF.